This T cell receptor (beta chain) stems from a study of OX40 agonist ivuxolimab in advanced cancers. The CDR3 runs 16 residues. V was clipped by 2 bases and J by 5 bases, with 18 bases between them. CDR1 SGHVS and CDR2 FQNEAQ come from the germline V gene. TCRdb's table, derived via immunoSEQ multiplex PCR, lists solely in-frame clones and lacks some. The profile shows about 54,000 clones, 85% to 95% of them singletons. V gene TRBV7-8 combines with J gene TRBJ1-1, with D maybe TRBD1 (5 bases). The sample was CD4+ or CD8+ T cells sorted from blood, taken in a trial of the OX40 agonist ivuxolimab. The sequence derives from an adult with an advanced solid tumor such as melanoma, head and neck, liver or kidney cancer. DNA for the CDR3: TGTGCCAGCAGCTTAAGCCCCGGGGGGATAAGGACTGAAGCTTTCTTT. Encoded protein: CASSLSPGGIRTEAFF.